This entry is about one TCR beta chain. The donors were adults (healthy and HIV-negative) with no recent acute infections or vaccinations. In the study's own analysis: As immunoSEQ supplied junction-only sequences (without quality scores), filtering differed. Data came from immunoSEQ multiplex PCR; TCRdb stores just in-frame clones and leaves some out. V, J and clone size reflect that table, while D and trimming were determined from the DNA. This sample carries approximately 2.3 million clones, 85% to 95% of them seen once, and the ten largest clones take 0.35% to 0.45%. The germline gives CDR1 MDHEN, CDR2 SYDVKM. Trimming removed 3 bases at V and 3 bases at J, with 14 bases between. The CDR3 runs to 15 residues. This entry belongs to a study of shared clonotypes between healthy human individuals. Study background: There were three CD4 naive, three CD4 memory, two CD8 naive and one CD8 memory plates per donor.

The sequence was obtained from a man aged 18 to 29 in good health. Some clones in this sample may be carry-over from other donors' samples. The J gene is TRBJ1-1, the V gene TRBV28, with a possible D match to TRBD1 (5 bases). Sample: naive CD4+ T cells from PBMCs. Regarding subset: CD45RA+ positively selected. The CDR3 region is CASSFLKGRYTEAFF. CDR3 bases: TGTGCCAGCAGTTTCTTGAAGGGACGATACACTGAAGCTTTCTTT.